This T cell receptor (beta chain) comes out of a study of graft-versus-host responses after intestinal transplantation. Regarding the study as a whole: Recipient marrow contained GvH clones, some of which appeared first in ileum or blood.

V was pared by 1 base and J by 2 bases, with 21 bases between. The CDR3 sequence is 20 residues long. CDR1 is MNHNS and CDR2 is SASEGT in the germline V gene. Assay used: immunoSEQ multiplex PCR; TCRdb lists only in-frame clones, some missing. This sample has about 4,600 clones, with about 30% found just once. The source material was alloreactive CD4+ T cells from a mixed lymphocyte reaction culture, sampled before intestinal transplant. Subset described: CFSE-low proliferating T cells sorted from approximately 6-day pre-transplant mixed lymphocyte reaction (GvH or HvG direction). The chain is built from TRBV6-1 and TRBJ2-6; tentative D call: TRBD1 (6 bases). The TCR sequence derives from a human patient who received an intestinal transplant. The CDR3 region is CASSEVLGSGELAGANVLTF. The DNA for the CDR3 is TGTGCCAGCAGTGAAGTCCTGGGTTCAGGGGAGTTGGCTGGGGCCAACGTCCTGACTTTC.